This is a list of T cell receptor beta chains from one sample in a study of spatial heterogeneity in lung cancer. TCRdb ran MiXCR on the 5' RACE reads and lists one entry per CDR3 protein. The sample yields 25,000 or so distinct CDR3 sequences, 4.5% to 5.5% seen once. This specimen was PBMCs, taken at surgery. These receptors originate from a male donor with early-stage non-small cell lung cancer. CDR3s include the opening cysteine and the closing phenylalanine or tryptophan. Fields, in order: D gene, J gene, clone size, V gene, CDR3 DNA, CDR3 protein. D genes are given only for firm matches. Rows may omit the clone size; those that give it use once, few, many or a size class.

TRBD2,TRBJ2-1,many,TRBV12-3/TRBV12-4,TGTGCCAGCAGGCAGACTAGCGCCTACAATGAGCAGTTCTTC,CASRQTSAYNEQFF
TRBD1,TRBJ1-1,many,TRBV12-3/TRBV12-4,TGTGCCAGCAGTTTATGGGGGACAGGGAACACTGAAGCTTTCTTT,CASSLWGTGNTEAFF
TRBD2,TRBJ2-7,many,TRBV7-2,TGTGCCAGCAGCTTAGAACCGGGACTAGCCTACGAGCAGTACTTC,CASSLEPGLAYEQYF
-,TRBJ1-6,many,TRBV4-1,TGCGCCAGCAGCCAAGATGTTCGTCACAGTTATAATTCACCCCTCCACTTT,CASSQDVRHSYNSPLHF
TRBD2,TRBJ2-5,many,TRBV7-3,TGTGCCAGCAGCTTAAGCCCGGGGGGACTAGCAACGGAGACCCAGTACTTC,CASSLSPGGLATETQYF
-,TRBJ1-4,many,TRBV18,TGTGCCAGCTCACTGGAGGTGACCGGAGAAAAACTGTTTTTT,CASSLEVTGEKLFF
-,TRBJ2-7,many,TRBV28,TGTGCCAGCCTTTCCGCTTACGAGCAGTACTTC,CASLSAYEQYF
-,TRBJ2-2,many,TRBV9,TGTGCCAGCAGCTCACCCATCCGGGACGGCAACACCGGGGAGCTGTTTTTT,CASSSPIRDGNTGELFF
-,TRBJ2-7,few,TRBV27,TGTGCCAGCAGTTCTCGGAGGGACAGCACCTACGAGCAGTACTTC,CASSSRRDSTYEQYF
TRBD2,TRBJ2-7,many,TRBV11-2,TGTGCCAGCAGCTCCGCCGGGACTATGAGCTACGAGCAGTACTTC,CASSSAGTMSYEQYF
TRBD1,TRBJ1-6,many,TRBV6-5,TGTGCCAGCAGACTACAGGGGGCTTCCTATAATTCACCCCTCCACTTT,CASRLQGASYNSPLHF
TRBD2,TRBJ2-3,many,TRBV7-3,TGTGCCAGCAGCTTAGGGCCTAGCGGGGGTTTGGATACGCAGTATTTT,CASSLGPSGGLDTQYF
-,TRBJ1-4,many,TRBV20-1,TGCAGTGCTAGGAGAAATGAAAAACTGTTTTTT,CSARRNEKLFF
-,TRBJ1-1,many,TRBV6-5,TGTGCCAGCATCCTGTCCCCAGCTATGAACACTGAAGCTTTCTTT,CASILSPAMNTEAFF
-,TRBJ2-7,many,TRBV5-1,TGCGCCAGCCGCGACAGCAGGAACTTC,CASRDSRNF
-,TRBJ1-1,-,TRBV15,TGTGCCACCAGCAGAGAACGAGGGAGATCTGAAGCTTTCTTT,CATSRERGRSEAFF
-,TRBJ2-5,many,TRBV5-6,TGTGCCAGCAGCTTGGTTGACGCGACCCAGTACTTC,CASSLVDATQYF
-,TRBJ2-1,many,TRBV5-6,TGTGCCAGCACCGAGGGGGTCAAACAGTTCTTC,CASTEGVKQFF
-,TRBJ2-1,many,TRBV7-2,TGTGCCAGCAGCTTAGGTCATGCGCGGAGCTCCTACAATGAGCAGTTCTTC,CASSLGHARSSYNEQFF
-,TRBJ2-1,many,TRBV19,TGTGCCAGTAGTATAGATCTATCCGTGGGACAGTTCTTC,CASSIDLSVGQFF
-,TRBJ2-6,-,TRBV7-9,TGTGCCAGCAGCTTCAGCTCTGGGGCCAACGTCCTGACTTTC,CASSFSSGANVLTF
-,TRBJ2-7,few,TRBV18,TGTGCCAGCTCAACACAGGGAGAAGGTAGCGAGCAGTACTTC,CASSTQGEGSEQYF
-,TRBJ1-4,many,TRBV20-1,TGCAGTGCTAGAGCCCCCGCCGAAAAACTGTTTTTT,CSARAPAEKLFF
TRBD2,TRBJ2-5,many,TRBV6-1,TGTGCCAGCACAGTCCCTAGCGGGAGTTGGGAGACCCAGTACTTC,CASTVPSGSWETQYF
-,TRBJ2-5,-,TRBV6-1,TGTGCCAGCAGTGATTTCGGCAGGGTTGAGTACTTC,CASSDFGRVEYF
TRBD1,TRBJ1-5,many,TRBV12-3/TRBV12-4,TGTGCCAGCAGGGAACAGGGGTATAGCAATCAGCCCCAGCATTTT,CASREQGYSNQPQHF
-,TRBJ1-3,-,TRBV6-5,TGTGCCAGCACCCCGGACAGCGCGCCTGGAAACACCATATATTTT,CASTPDSAPGNTIYF
-,TRBJ1-1,many,TRBV5-1,TGCGCCAGCAGCACAGGGAACACTGAAGCTTTCTTT,CASSTGNTEAFF
TRBD1,TRBJ2-2,many,TRBV4-1,TGCGCCAGCAGCCAACAAGCCGGGACAGCGAACACCGGGGAGCTGTTTTTT,CASSQQAGTANTGELFF
TRBD2,TRBJ2-3,medium-sized,TRBV10-2,TGCGCCAGCAGTGGACTAGCGGCCACAGATACGCAGTATTTT,CASSGLAATDTQYF
TRBD1,TRBJ1-6,medium-sized,TRBV12-3/TRBV12-4,TGTGCCAGCAGTCCCAGGGCCAGGGGGGGGCTTGATTCACCCCTCCACTTT,CASSPRARGGLDSPLHF
TRBD2,TRBJ2-2,medium-sized,TRBV7-2,TGTGCCAGCAGCGCGGGACTAGGCTCCGGGGAGCTGTTTTTT,CASSAGLGSGELFF
TRBD1,TRBJ1-4,many,TRBV6-4,TGTGCCAGCAGTGAGACAGGGGCAACTAATGAAAAACTGTTTTTT,CASSETGATNEKLFF